A selection of T cell receptor beta chains follows, all from one sample in a study of OX40 agonist ivuxolimab in advanced cancers. Produced via immunoSEQ multiplex PCR; TCRdb's table is partial and in-frame only. The table records about 58,000 clones, roughly 86% of them present only once. Sample: CD4+ or CD8+ T cells sorted from blood, taken in a trial of the OX40 agonist ivuxolimab. Receptor source: an adult with an advanced solid tumor such as melanoma, head and neck, liver or kidney cancer. Each CDR3 is given with its conserved first and last residue. A D gene is named only where the DNA matches it firmly.

d_call: -
v_call: TRBV7-2
cdr3_aa: CASSSSALERLFF

d_call: -
v_call: TRBV18
cdr3_aa: CASSPLKGFGNEQFF

d_call: -
v_call: TRBV10-3
cdr3_aa: CAISQGRNGLNQPQHF

d_call: -
v_call: TRBV30
cdr3_aa: CAWRTTGYANYGYTF

d_call: TRBD2
v_call: TRBV5-1
cdr3_aa: CASSLGRRFRGDDTQYF

d_call: -
v_call: TRBV11-2
cdr3_aa: CASSSQGYGYTF

d_call: -
v_call: TRBV2
cdr3_aa: CASSAYRSPLHF

d_call: TRBD1
v_call: TRBV5-4
cdr3_aa: CASSLGHRGQGQETQYF

d_call: TRBD2
v_call: TRBV7-2
cdr3_aa: CASSLAGYQETQYF

d_call: TRBD1
v_call: TRBV2
cdr3_aa: CASRAIGTGTMNTEAFF

d_call: TRBD1
v_call: TRBV7-9
cdr3_aa: CASSTDRASTDTQYF

d_call: -
v_call: TRBV30
cdr3_aa: CACDPVQGGEKLFF

d_call: TRBD1
v_call: TRBV5-4
cdr3_aa: CASRGGQSYEQYF

d_call: TRBD1
v_call: TRBV9
cdr3_aa: CASSPGTGGNTEAFF

d_call: TRBD2
v_call: TRBV28
cdr3_aa: CASTSGGYDTDTQYF

d_call: -
v_call: TRBV4-1
cdr3_aa: CASSQGYSNEKLFF

d_call: -
v_call: TRBV18
cdr3_aa: CASSRRDGYNEQFF

d_call: -
v_call: TRBV5-6
cdr3_aa: CASTFGGIASNEQFF

d_call: -
v_call: TRBV18
cdr3_aa: CASSHRVANTGELFF

d_call: -
v_call: TRBV29-1
cdr3_aa: CSVGAGAGNTIYF

d_call: -
v_call: TRBV13
cdr3_aa: CASRERGSLNTQYF

d_call: -
v_call: TRBV7-9
cdr3_aa: CASSPRDLSYNEQFF

d_call: TRBD1
v_call: TRBV6-5
cdr3_aa: CASSDTQGAREKLFF

d_call: -
v_call: TRBV7-9
cdr3_aa: CASSRGGSNQPQHF

d_call: TRBD2
v_call: TRBV6-6
cdr3_aa: CASRGTSGGDTQYF

d_call: TRBD2
v_call: TRBV7-9
cdr3_aa: CASSLALTSRADTQYF

d_call: -
v_call: TRBV11-1
cdr3_aa: CASSLGGTVQETQYF

d_call: TRBD1
v_call: TRBV19
cdr3_aa: CASSINRGGSPLHF

d_call: -
v_call: TRBV5-1
cdr3_aa: CASSLHRTPGDSNQPQHF

d_call: -
v_call: TRBV11-2
cdr3_aa: CASSPQAKEKLFF

d_call: -
v_call: TRBV5-1
cdr3_aa: CASNQPGSGYGYTF

d_call: -
v_call: TRBV5-1
cdr3_aa: CASSLLTVTSTDTQYF

d_call: TRBD1
v_call: TRBV5-5
cdr3_aa: CASSSASGQGALGPQHF

d_call: -
v_call: TRBV19
cdr3_aa: CASRPGGEETQYF

d_call: -
v_call: TRBV11-2
cdr3_aa: CASSLIPKGRRDEQYF

d_call: -
v_call: TRBV7-8
cdr3_aa: CASSTHYEQYF

d_call: -
v_call: TRBV5-1
cdr3_aa: CASSFAGTATNEKLFF

d_call: -
v_call: TRBV5-1
cdr3_aa: CASSLNPATDTQYF

d_call: -
v_call: TRBV6-1
cdr3_aa: CASSAKGGPRETQYF

d_call: -
v_call: TRBV29-1
cdr3_aa: CSVGPSTEAFF

d_call: TRBD1
v_call: TRBV2
cdr3_aa: CASSVDRVSNQPQHF

d_call: -
v_call: TRBV7-6
cdr3_aa: CASSLGRTHTGELFF

d_call: -
v_call: TRBV11-2
cdr3_aa: CASSLDLQGYTIYF

d_call: TRBD1
v_call: TRBV25-1
cdr3_aa: CASSDRGRGLRDTQYF

d_call: -
v_call: TRBV5-1
cdr3_aa: CASSLGGRSYEQYF

d_call: TRBD1
v_call: TRBV27
cdr3_aa: CASHATGRPFYEQYF

d_call: TRBD1
v_call: TRBV18
cdr3_aa: CASSRGSGTGGMNTEAFF

d_call: -
v_call: TRBV5-4
cdr3_aa: CASSLEVLGGNTEAFF

d_call: -
v_call: TRBV10-2
cdr3_aa: CASSETRYNEQFF

d_call: -
v_call: TRBV2
cdr3_aa: CASSTVTGLFSNQPQHF

d_call: TRBD1
v_call: TRBV18
cdr3_aa: CASSRDSSGNTIYF

d_call: TRBD2
v_call: TRBV5-6
cdr3_aa: CASSRRTSGAYEQYF